A single sample gave rise to the 31 T cell receptor beta chains below, sequenced in a study of glioma-infiltrating T cells after dendritic cell vaccination (dated by TCRdb to between 2015 and 2016). Library preparation used the immunoSEQ multiplex PCR assay. Here the immuneACCESS table is served through TCRdb, limited to in-frame sequences with V and J called. Missing clones are a known gap in these copies; in checked studies unresolved V genes cover under half, and the rest lacks a known reason. Recorded for this sample are roughly 51,000 clones; 65% to 90% of them occurred a single time. The biggest ten clones account for about an eighth of the sample. This specimen consisted of blood, obtained before dendritic cell vaccination. These receptors were obtained from a human donor with glioblastoma.

The rearrangement joins TRBV5-4 to TRBJ1-3; weak D call: TRBD1 (5 bases). The V gene lost 3 bases and the J gene lost 2 bases, with 12 bases spanning the gap. Per germline, CDR1 SGHNT and CDR2 YYREEE (reference sequence). The CDR3 is 15 residues long. CDR3 loop: CASSYEGRPGNTIYF. The CDR3 DNA sequence: TGTGCCAGCAGCTACGAGGGGAGGCCTGGAAACACCATATATTTT. Variable domain in full (rest from reference TRBV5-4 and TRBJ1-3): ETGVTQSPTHLIKTRGQQVTLRCSSQSGHNTVSWYQQALGQGPQFIFQYYREEENGRGNFPPRFSGLQFPNYSSELNVNALELDDSALYLCASSYEGRPGNTIYFGEGSWLTVV.

The rearrangement links TRBV30 to TRBJ2-1, with 7 bases fitting TRBD2. The CDR3 contains 14 residues. CDR1 GTSNPN and CDR2 SVGIG come from the germline V gene (reference sequence). With V trimmed by 4 bases and J by 3 bases, 6 bases remained unmatched. The CDR3 coding sequence is TGTGCCTGGACCGTGGGAGGGATCTACAATGAGCAGTTCTTC. Translating gives CAWTVGGIYNEQFF. Full variable domain (remainder filled in from reference TRBV30 and TRBJ2-1): SQTIHQWPATLVQPVGSPLSLECTVEGTSNPNLYWYRQAAGRGLQLLFYSVGIGQISSEVPQNLSASRPQDRQFILSSKKLLLSDSGFYLCAWTVGGIYNEQFFGPGTRLTVL.

V usage is TRBV10-2 and J usage is TRBJ1-1; no definite D call. The V gene lost 6 bases and the J gene lost 0 bases, with 8 bases spanning the gap. CDR1 is WSHSY, CDR2 SAAADI, per germline. CDR3 length: 13 residues. The CDR3 DNA sequence: TGCGCCAGCAGCTCGACAATGAACACTGAAGCTTTCTTT. Translation: CASSSTMNTEAFF.

The chain recombines TRBV4-3 with TRBJ1-2; no clear D gene. The V and J ends lost 4 bases and 7 bases respectively, with 16 bases between them. CDR1 and CDR2 from the germline V gene are LGHNA and YSLEER. The length of the CDR3 is 14 residues. Here the CDR3 reads CASSLATGSGGYTF. CDR3 nucleotides: TGCGCCAGCAGCCTTGCTACGGGGTCAGGTGGCTACACCTTC.

The chain employs TRBV4-3 and TRBJ2-7; TRBD2 matches 11 bases. The CDR3 contains 18 residues. The germline V gene has CDR1 LGHNA and CDR2 YSLEER. The J segment lost 2 bases and the V segment lost 3 bases, leaving 12 bases of the junction unmatched. The CDR3 protein is CASSHGLAGGNHPYEQYF. Written as DNA, the CDR3 is TGCGCCAGCAGCCATGGTTTAGCGGGAGGGAACCACCCCTACGAGCAGTACTTC.

This clone came up once. The chain has TRBV11-2 and TRBJ1-2, with D tentatively TRBD1 (5 bases). The V end was cut by 1 base, the J end by 6 bases, with 12 bases between. Germline V gene sequence: CDR1 SGHAT, CDR2 FQNNGV. The CDR3 length is 14 residues. CDR3 region: CASSLGREGDGYTF. The CDR3 region has the DNA TGTGCCAGCAGCTTAGGAAGGGAAGGGGATGGCTACACCTTC.

The rearrangement links TRBV5-6 to TRBJ2-5; D may be TRBD1 (5 bases). Trimming removed 0 bases from V and 5 bases from J, with 14 bases in between. CDR1 is SGHDT, CDR2 YYEEEE, per germline. The CDR3 consists of 15 residues. The CDR3: CASSLDTGSRETQYF. DNA for the CDR3: TGTGCCAGCAGCTTGGATACAGGCTCAAGGGAGACCCAGTACTTC.

The chain recombines TRBV9 with TRBJ2-1, with D possibly TRBD1 on 5 matching bases. The CDR3 is 14 amino acids. V was clipped by 4 bases and J by 2 bases, with 10 bases between them. In germline, CDR1 is SGDLS, CDR2 YYNGEE. In nucleotides, the CDR3 is TGTGCCAGCAGCACAGGAGTCACCTACAATGAGCAGTTCTTC. Translating it yields CASSTGVTYNEQFF.

The V gene is TRBV7-8, the J gene TRBJ2-5; TRBD2 agrees at 9 bases. The CDR3 extends over 13 amino acids. Trimming at V came to 7 bases and at J to 4 bases, leaving 4 bases not matched to a gene. Germline CDR1 is SGHVS and CDR2 is FQNEAQ. This CDR3 reads CASTNSGRETQYF. Written as DNA, the CDR3 is TGTGCCAGCACCAATAGCGGGAGAGAGACCCAGTACTTC.

The chain couples TRBV4-1 to TRBJ2-7, with 8 positions matching TRBD2. Germline V gene data show CDR1 as MGHRA and CDR2 as YSYEKL. V lost 4 bases, J lost 1 base, and 9 bases stayed unmatched. The CDR3 runs 16 residues. CDR3 loop: CASSPEVTSGSYEQYF. The CDR3 DNA reads TGCGCCAGCAGCCCAGAGGTAACTAGCGGTTCCTACGAGCAGTACTTC.

The chain carries TRBV5-4 and TRBJ2-1, with D possibly being TRBD1 (5 bases). The CDR3 runs 15 residues. Trimming took 0 bases from V and 0 from J, leaving 7 bases between them. Per the germline V gene, CDR1 is SGHNT and CDR2 is YYREEE (reference sequence). CDR3 residues: CASSLAQGSYNEQFF. CDR3 nucleotides: TGTGCCAGCAGCTTGGCCCAGGGCTCCTACAATGAGCAGTTCTTC.

The V and J genes are TRBV7-8 and TRBJ1-2; weak D call: TRBD1 (6 bases). The CDR3 has 12 amino acids. V was cut by 0 bases and J by 7 bases, with 6 bases left in between. The germline CDR1 and CDR2 sequences are SGHVS and FQNEAQ. CDR3 nucleotide sequence: TGTGCCAGCAGCTTAGCAGGGGGTGGCTACACCTTC. It encodes CASSLAGGGYTF.

The chain couples TRBV25-1 to TRBJ1-1; possible D gene TRBD1, 6 bases. Trimming took 7 bases from V and 0 from J, leaving 12 bases between them. This CDR3 has 14 amino acids. From germline, CDR1 is MGHDK and CDR2 SYGVNS. The CDR3 DNA follows: TGTGCCAGCACCCGGACAGTAATGAACACTGAAGCTTTCTTT. As protein: CASTRTVMNTEAFF.

This clone is labeled as medium-sized. V gene TRBV6-4 combines with J gene TRBJ2-2, with D perhaps matching TRBD2 (5 bases). Germline lookup yields CDR1 MRHNA and CDR2 SNTAGT. The CDR3 runs to 13 residues. V gave up 2 bases and J gave up 4 bases, with 5 bases separating them. CDR3 residues: CASSDGSTGELFF. The CDR3 DNA sequence: TGTGCCAGCAGTGACGGGAGCACCGGGGAGCTGTTTTTT.

CDR3 in DNA: TGTGCCAGCAGCGTAGGGACTAGCGGGAAGGGTTCCTACGAGCAGTACTTC. Translation: CASSVGTSGKGSYEQYF. This chain connects TRBV9 to TRBJ2-7; the match to TRBD2 covers 12 bases. CDR1 is SGDLS and CDR2 is YYNGEE in the germline V gene. Trimming took 0 bases from V and 1 from J; bases not matched to a gene: 5. The CDR3 runs 17 residues.

V is TRBV18 and J is TRBJ1-4; D possibly corresponds to TRBD1 (5 bases). The V end was cut by 1 base, the J end by 0 bases, with 15 bases between. CDR3 size: 18 residues. Germline CDR1 and CDR2: KGHSH and LQKENI. The CDR3 nucleotides read TGTGCCAGCTCACCACTGAGGTCAGGGCGTGCAACTAATGAAAAACTGTTTTTT. It translates to CASSPLRSGRATNEKLFF.

This chain joins TRBV27 and TRBJ2-7; the match to TRBD1 covers 9 bases. With V trimmed by 6 bases and J by 5 bases, 14 bases remained unmatched. Germline CDR1 is MNHEY and CDR2 is SMNVEV (reference sequence). The CDR3 covers 16 residues. CDR3: CASSTTTGGNRDEQYF. The CDR3 DNA reads as TGTGCCAGCAGCACCACCACAGGGGGCAATAGGGACGAGCAGTACTTC.

The rearrangement uses TRBV6-5 and TRBJ2-7; no firm D call. The length of the CDR3 is 12 residues. CDR1 is MNHEY, CDR2 SVGAGI, per germline. The V end was cut by 5 bases, the J end by 6 bases, with 11 bases between. The DNA of the CDR3 is TGTGCCAGCAGTCTCAGCGCAACCGAGCAGTACTTC. Protein product: CASSLSATEQYF.

The rearrangement joins TRBV10-3 to TRBJ2-3; possible D gene TRBD2, 6 bases. Germline CDR1 ENHRY, CDR2 SYGVKD. The CDR3 totals 14 residues. Trimming cost V 7 bases and J 3 bases, with 14 bases left between them. The CDR3 nucleotides read TGTGCCATCACTCAGGGACTTCCGACAGATACGCAGTATTTT. This sequence encodes CAITQGLPTDTQYF.

The rearrangement links TRBV25-1 to TRBJ2-3; the D gene is possibly TRBD1 (5 bases). CDR1 and CDR2 (germline): MGHDK, SYGVNS. V lost 2 bases, J lost 3 bases, and 9 bases lay in between. The CDR3 loop spans 14 amino acids. CDR3 DNA sequence: TGTGCCAGCAGTGAAGGGCAGGGAACAGATACGCAGTATTTT. Protein sequence: CASSEGQGTDTQYF.

Details on this clone: The limits of the CDR3 on the DNA are not certain, so only TCRdb's listed CDR3 is given. The chain uses TRBV4-3 and TRBJ2-1; TRBD2, the table's D call, was not compared with the DNA. Germline loops: CDR1 LGHNA, CDR2 YSLEER. From its first to its last residue, the CDR3 has 17 amino acids. This CDR3 is CASSHWTSGHFGNEQFF.

V is TRBV11-3 and J is TRBJ2-7, with D perhaps TRBD2 (5 bases). Trimming shortened V by 1 base and J by 5 bases, and 9 bases separated the two germline ends. Germline V gene sequence: CDR1 SGHNT, CDR2 YENEEA. The CDR3 is 13 amino acids. CDR3 DNA sequence: TGTGCCAGCAGCTTAGGGGGAGAGAACGAGCAGTACTTC. As protein: CASSLGGENEQYF.

This clone was seen only a few times. The rearrangement links TRBV4-1 to TRBJ2-5; possible D gene TRBD2, 6 bases. In germline, CDR1 is MGHRA, CDR2 YSYEKL. Trimming shortened V by 0 bases and J by 4 bases, and 12 bases separated the two germline ends. The CDR3 covers 15 residues. The CDR3: CASSQEPGTGETQYF. The CDR3 nucleotides are TGCGCCAGCAGCCAAGAACCCGGGACTGGAGAGACCCAGTACTTC.

The chain couples TRBV19 to TRBJ2-7, with a possible D match to TRBD2 (6 bases). With 2 bases removed from V and 3 bases from J, the gap between germline ends came to 17 bases. Germline CDR1 reads LNHDA; CDR2 reads SQIVND (reference sequence). The CDR3 has 16 amino acids. CDR3 protein: CASSIRRGPGNYEQYF. The CDR3 bases are TGTGCCAGTAGTATACGGCGGGGTCCCGGAAACTACGAGCAGTACTTC.

The table lists this clone with a few counts. This chain uses TRBV5-1 with TRBJ1-1; TRBD1 agrees at 9 bases. Germline-derived CDR1 and CDR2 are SGHRS and YFSETQ. V shed 4 bases, J shed 4 bases, and the junction held 11 bases outside the gene matches. The CDR3 loop spans 16 amino acids. The CDR3 nucleotides are TGCGCCAGCAGCCAGCTCCCGGGACAGGGAGTCACTGAAGCTTTCTTT. It yields the protein CASSQLPGQGVTEAFF.

The chain couples TRBV9 to TRBJ1-6, with 8 positions matching TRBD1. The germline CDR1 and CDR2 sequences are SGDLS and YYNGEE. This CDR3 comprises 14 residues. V lost 0 bases and J lost 7; bases outside the gene matches: 0. The DNA of the CDR3 is TGTGCCAGCAGCGTAGGACAGGGGAATTCACCCCTCCACTTT. It is translated as CASSVGQGNSPLHF. Together with reference TRBV9 and TRBJ1-6, the CDR3 gives the full variable domain: DSGVTQTPKHLITATGQRVTLRCSPRSGDLSVYWYQQSLDQGLQFLIQYYNGEERAKGNILERFSAQQFPDLHSELNLSSLELGDSALYFCASSVGQGNSPLHFGNGTRLTVT.

The genes are TRBV6-5 and TRBJ2-7, with a weak D call TRBD2 (6 bases). Germline V gene data show CDR1 as MNHEY and CDR2 as SVGAGI. This CDR3 is 16 amino acids long. Trimming shortened V by 0 bases and J by 2 bases, and 14 bases separated the two germline ends. The CDR3 region is CASSYSPRDLTYEQYF. The CDR3, as DNA: TGTGCCAGCAGTTACTCCCCTCGGGACTTAACCTACGAGCAGTACTTC.

This clone was seen only once. J is TRBJ1-2 and V is TRBV13, with TRBD1 matching over 10 bases. There are 14 residues in the CDR3. J was trimmed by 8 bases and V by 5 bases; bases with no gene match: 8. The V gene's germline CDR1 is PRHDT and CDR2 FYEKMQ (reference sequence). CDR3 DNA sequence: TGTGCCAGCAGCGCCCGGGACAGGGGCACCGGCTACACCTTC. It codes for CASSARDRGTGYTF.

The chain couples TRBV6-1 to TRBJ1-1, with D perhaps TRBD1 (6 bases). Looked up from germline, CDR1 is MNHNS and CDR2 is SASEGT. CDR3 length: 15 amino acids. V was trimmed by 7 bases and J by 4 bases, leaving 19 bases between them. The CDR3: CASIARTARTTEAFF. The CDR3 coding sequence is TGTGCCAGCATTGCTAGGACAGCGAGGACCACTGAAGCTTTCTTT.

The chain uses TRBV4-2 and TRBJ1-2; maybe TRBD1 (5 bases). This CDR3 is built from 15 residues. V was shortened by 2 bases and J by 0 bases, with 10 bases between the two germline ends. Per the germline V gene, CDR1 is LGHNA and CDR2 is YNFKEQ. The CDR3 protein is CASSQQQASNYGYTF. Here the CDR3 DNA reads TGTGCCAGCAGCCAACAACAGGCCTCTAACTATGGCTACACCTTC.

The V call is TRBV10-2, the J call TRBJ2-7; D may be TRBD2 (5 bases). Trimming left V 2 bases short and J 4 bases short, with 9 bases between. Germline lookup yields CDR1 WSHSY and CDR2 SAAADI. This CDR3 region has 13 residues. CDR3 coding DNA: TGCGCCAGCAGTGAGGGTGAGGGTTACGAGCAGTACTTC. Translating gives CASSEGEGYEQYF.